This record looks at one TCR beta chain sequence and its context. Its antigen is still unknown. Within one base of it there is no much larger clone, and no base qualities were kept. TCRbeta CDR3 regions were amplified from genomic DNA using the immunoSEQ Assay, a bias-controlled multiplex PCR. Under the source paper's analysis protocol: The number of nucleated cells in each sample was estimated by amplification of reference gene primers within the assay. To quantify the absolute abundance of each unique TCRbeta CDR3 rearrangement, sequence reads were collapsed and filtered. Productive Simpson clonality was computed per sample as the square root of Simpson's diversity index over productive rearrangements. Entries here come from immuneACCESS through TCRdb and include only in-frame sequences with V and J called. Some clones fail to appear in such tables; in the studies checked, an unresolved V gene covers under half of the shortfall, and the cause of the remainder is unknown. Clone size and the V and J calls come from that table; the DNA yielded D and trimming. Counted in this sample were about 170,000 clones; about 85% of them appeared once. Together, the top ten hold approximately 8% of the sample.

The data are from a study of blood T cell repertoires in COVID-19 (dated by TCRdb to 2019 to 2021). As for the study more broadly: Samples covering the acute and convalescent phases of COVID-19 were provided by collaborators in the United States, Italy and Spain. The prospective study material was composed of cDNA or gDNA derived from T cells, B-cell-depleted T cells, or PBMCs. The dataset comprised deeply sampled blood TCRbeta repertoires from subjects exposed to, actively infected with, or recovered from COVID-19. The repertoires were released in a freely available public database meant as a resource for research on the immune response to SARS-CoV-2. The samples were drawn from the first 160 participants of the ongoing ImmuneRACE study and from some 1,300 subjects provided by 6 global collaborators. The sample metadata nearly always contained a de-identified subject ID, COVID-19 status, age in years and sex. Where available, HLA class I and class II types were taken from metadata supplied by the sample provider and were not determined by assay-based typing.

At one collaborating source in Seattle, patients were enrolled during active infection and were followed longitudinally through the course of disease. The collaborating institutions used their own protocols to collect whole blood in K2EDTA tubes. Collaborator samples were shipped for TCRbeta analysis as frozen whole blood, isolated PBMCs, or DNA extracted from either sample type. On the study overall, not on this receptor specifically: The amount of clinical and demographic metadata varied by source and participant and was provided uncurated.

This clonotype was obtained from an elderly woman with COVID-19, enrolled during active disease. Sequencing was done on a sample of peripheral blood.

The CDR3 region: CASSIPRDQPQHF. The DNA sequence is given as TGTGCCAGTAGTATCCCCAGGGATCAGCCCCAGCATTTT. The chain is encoded by TRBV19 joined to TRBJ1-5; a tentative D call is TRBD1 (5 bases match). Including the terminal cysteine and phenylalanine, the CDR3 comprises 13 residues. Only the CDR3 DNA stays, 39 bases, in frame from base 1. V is shortened by 3 bases, J by 5 bases, and the region joining them spans 8 bases. The germline V gene (reference sequence) supplies CDR1 LNHDA and CDR2 SQIVND.